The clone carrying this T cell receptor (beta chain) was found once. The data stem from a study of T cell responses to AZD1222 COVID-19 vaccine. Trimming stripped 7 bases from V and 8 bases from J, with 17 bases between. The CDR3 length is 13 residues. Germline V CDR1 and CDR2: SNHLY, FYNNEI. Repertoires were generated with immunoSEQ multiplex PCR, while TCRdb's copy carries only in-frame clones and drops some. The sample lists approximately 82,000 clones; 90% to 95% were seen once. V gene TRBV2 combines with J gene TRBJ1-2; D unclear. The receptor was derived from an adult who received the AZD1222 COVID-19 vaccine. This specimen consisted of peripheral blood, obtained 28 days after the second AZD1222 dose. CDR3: CASTPSPVFGYTF. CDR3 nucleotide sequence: TGTGCCAGCACTCCTTCCCCGGTATTCGGCTACACCTTC. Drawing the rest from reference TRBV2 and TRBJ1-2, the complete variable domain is EPEVTQTPSHQVTQMGQEVILRCVPISNHLYFYWYRQILGQKVEFLVSFYNNEISEKSEIFDDQFSVERPDGSNFTLKIRSTKLEDSAMYFCASTPSPVFGYTFGSGTRLTVV.